This is a list of T cell receptor beta chains from one sample in a study of blood T cell repertoires in COVID-19. Repertoires were generated with immunoSEQ multiplex PCR, while TCRdb's copy carries only in-frame clones and drops some. The sample lists 300,000 to 400,000 clones; approximately 90% were seen once. Input material: peripheral blood. All receptors derive from a woman between 50 and 59 years old with active or convalescent COVID-19. Both conserved end residues are part of each CDR3. The D gene is left open where the match is weak. Size is stated for part of the rows, as once, few or many counts, or as a class when the clone is expanded.

V	J	D	size	CDR3	DNA
TRBV12-3/TRBV12-4	TRBJ1-2	TRBD1	-	CASNTDRAGGYTF	TGTGCCAGCAATACGGACAGGGCAGGGGGCTACACCTTC
TRBV7-2	TRBJ1-3	-	-	CASSLRRVGAKGNTIYF	TGTGCCAGCAGCTTACGTCGCGTGGGGGCTAAGGGAAACACCATATATTTT
TRBV27	TRBJ2-3	-	-	CASIKIGRGQRDTQYF	TGTGCCAGCATCAAAATCGGGCGGGGGCAGAGAGATACGCAGTATTTT
TRBV2	TRBJ2-3	TRBD1	-	CASTRDRANADTQYF	TGTGCCAGTACAAGGGACAGGGCTAATGCAGATACGCAGTATTTT
TRBV10-3	TRBJ2-3	TRBD2	-	CAIKGSGGPRGTDTQYF	TGTGCCATAAAAGGTAGCGGGGGCCCTCGGGGCACAGATACGCAGTATTTT
TRBV24-1	TRBJ1-5	TRBD1	-	CATSDTATGGGQPQHF	TGTGCCACCAGTGATACCGCGACAGGGGGCGGTCAGCCCCAGCATTTT
TRBV3-1/TRBV3-2	TRBJ2-3	TRBD2	-	CASSLRGLAGGTDTQYF	TGTGCCAGCAGCCTGCGTGGACTAGCGGGGGGAACAGATACGCAGTATTTT
TRBV7-8	TRBJ2-7	TRBD1	few	CASSLVQGHNGYEQYF	TGTGCCAGCAGCTTAGTACAGGGGCATAACGGCTACGAGCAGTACTTC
TRBV4-1	TRBJ1-1	TRBD1	once	CASRARTGETEAFF	TGCGCCAGCCGGGCTAGGACAGGGGAAACTGAAGCTTTCTTT
TRBV7-8	TRBJ2-7	-	-	CASSPKANSYEQYF	TGTGCCAGCAGTCCTAAAGCCAACTCCTACGAGCAGTACTTC
TRBV7-3	TRBJ1-1	-	once	CASSFQVNTEAFF	TGTGCCAGCAGCTTTCAGGTGAACACTGAAGCTTTCTTT
TRBV4-2	TRBJ2-2	TRBD2	few	CASSRVVLAASTNTGELFF	TGTGCCAGCAGCCGAGTAGTACTAGCGGCAAGTACGAACACCGGGGAGCTGTTTTTT
TRBV5-6	TRBJ1-5	-	-	CASSLAAREDQPQHF	TGTGCCAGCAGCTTGGCGGCCAGGGAGGATCAGCCCCAGCATTTT
TRBV28	TRBJ1-4	TRBD1	-	CASSFDGTGGGEKLFF	TGTGCCAGCAGTTTTGACGGGACAGGGGGGGGTGAAAAACTGTTTTTT
TRBV6-5	TRBJ2-2	TRBD2	-	CASSYSPSGTGELFF	TGTGCCAGCAGTTACTCGCCTAGCGGGACCGGGGAGCTGTTTTTT
TRBV6-2/TRBV6-3	TRBJ2-1	TRBD1	-	CASSLGTGFEQFF	TGTGCCAGCAGTTTAGGGACAGGGTTTGAGCAGTTCTTC
TRBV6-5	TRBJ2-2	TRBD2	-	CASSPSGGADGELFF	TGTGCCAGCAGCCCAAGCGGGGGGGCCGACGGGGAGCTGTTTTTT
TRBV7-8	TRBJ1-2	TRBD1	-	CASSSGQSLYGYTF	TGTGCCAGCAGCTCGGGACAGAGTCTCTATGGCTACACCTTC
TRBV11-2	TRBJ1-1	TRBD1	-	CASQQGSTEAFF	TGTGCCAGCCAACAGGGGAGCACTGAAGCTTTCTTT
TRBV28	TRBJ1-2	TRBD1	-	CASSGTGGTGYTF	TGTGCCAGCAGCGGGACAGGGGGTACGGGCTACACCTTC
TRBV7-7	TRBJ1-2	-	-	CASRGGRPNYGYTF	TGTGCTAGCAGAGGTGGGAGACCTAACTATGGCTACACCTTC
TRBV18	TRBJ2-5	-	-	CASSPTQVVYQETQYF	TGTGCCAGCTCACCCACCCAGGTGGTGTACCAAGAGACCCAGTACTTC
TRBV10-3	TRBJ1-3	TRBD1	-	CAISDRDGNTIYF	TGTGCCATCTCCGACAGGGACGGAAACACCATATATTTT